Listed below are T cell receptor beta chains from one sample, sequenced in a study of T cell responses to AZD1222 COVID-19 vaccine. Here immunoSEQ multiplex PCR was the method, and the copy in TCRdb shows in-frame clones only, minus some. The sample shows 98,000 or so clones, more than 70% of them seen only once. The source was peripheral blood, collected on day 0 of MenACWY control vaccination. The receptors shown here come from an adult in good health. CDR3s leave out the opening cysteine and the closing phenylalanine or tryptophan.

j_gene: TRBJ1-1; v_gene: TRBV2; len: 14; CDR3aa: ASSDSGGSMNTEAF
j_gene: TRBJ2-7; v_gene: TRBV7-2; len: 10; CDR3aa: ASGDRAYEQY
j_gene: TRBJ1-5; v_gene: TRBV30; len: 12; CDR3aa: AWSVGYSNQPQH
j_gene: TRBJ2-2; v_gene: TRBV3-1/TRBV3-2; len: 14; CDR3aa: ASSPGGGWSTGELF
j_gene: TRBJ1-5; v_gene: TRBV7-9; len: 12; CDR3aa: ASSLQSNNQPQH
j_gene: TRBJ1-2; v_gene: TRBV21-1; len: 10; CDR3aa: ASSKGTNGYT
j_gene: TRBJ2-3; v_gene: TRBV6-5; len: 11; CDR3aa: ASRGGGTDTQY
j_gene: TRBJ2-3; v_gene: TRBV12-3/TRBV12-4; len: 10; CDR3aa: ASTVVGDTQY
j_gene: TRBJ1-4; v_gene: TRBV5-1; len: 13; CDR3aa: ASSWTWTTNEKLF
j_gene: TRBJ2-2; v_gene: TRBV5-1; len: 12; CDR3aa: ASSPRPSGGELF
j_gene: TRBJ2-7; v_gene: TRBV6-5; len: 12; CDR3aa: ASSYGPGSYEQY
j_gene: TRBJ1-1; v_gene: TRBV11-2; len: 12; CDR3aa: ASSLDRVTGKAF
j_gene: TRBJ1-1; v_gene: TRBV19; len: 14; CDR3aa: ASSVDRQGVNTEAF
j_gene: TRBJ1-1; v_gene: TRBV5-4; len: 12; CDR3aa: ASSLIEGQSEAF
j_gene: TRBJ1-2; v_gene: TRBV28; len: 10; CDR3aa: ASSDRIYGYT
j_gene: TRBJ2-1; v_gene: TRBV7-3; len: 13; CDR3aa: ASSFTSGGYNEQF
j_gene: TRBJ1-1; v_gene: TRBV10-1; len: 13; CDR3aa: ASSEDRGRNTEAF
j_gene: TRBJ2-4; v_gene: TRBV3-1/TRBV3-2; len: 14; CDR3aa: ASSQGYGNEGNIQY
j_gene: TRBJ1-5; v_gene: TRBV7-6; len: 13; CDR3aa: ASSLFQGGNQPQH
j_gene: TRBJ1-4; v_gene: TRBV14; len: 13; CDR3aa: ASSPLQGRNEKLF
j_gene: TRBJ1-5; v_gene: TRBV6-1; len: 10; CDR3aa: ASSDLLRPQH
j_gene: TRBJ1-1; v_gene: TRBV27; len: 13; CDR3aa: ASSLYGTANTEAF
j_gene: TRBJ1-5; v_gene: TRBV4-1; len: 15; CDR3aa: ASSQGPATGRKQPQH
j_gene: TRBJ1-6; v_gene: TRBV2; len: 13; CDR3aa: ASSVTGTANSPLH
j_gene: TRBJ1-4; v_gene: TRBV7-9; len: 14; CDR3aa: ASSSSRTGRGEKLF
j_gene: TRBJ1-2; v_gene: TRBV6-5; len: 11; CDR3aa: ASSPAGRDGYT
j_gene: TRBJ1-1; v_gene: TRBV7-8; len: 14; CDR3aa: ASSLAQAGRDTEAF
j_gene: TRBJ1-1; v_gene: TRBV4-3; len: 13; CDR3aa: ASSQGGGWNTEAF
j_gene: TRBJ1-1; v_gene: TRBV5-1; len: 13; CDR3aa: ASSTGQFANTEAF
j_gene: TRBJ2-2; v_gene: TRBV7-2; len: 13; CDR3aa: ASKRVADNTGELF
j_gene: TRBJ1-5; v_gene: TRBV6-5; len: 10; CDR3aa: ASSLGNQPQH
j_gene: TRBJ2-6; v_gene: TRBV19; len: 13; CDR3aa: ASSILQAGANVLT
j_gene: TRBJ2-2; v_gene: TRBV5-1; len: 12; CDR3aa: ASSGAVGTGELF
j_gene: TRBJ1-2; v_gene: TRBV7-9; len: 12; CDR3aa: ASSLDRGTYGYT
j_gene: TRBJ2-7; v_gene: TRBV7-9; len: 9; CDR3aa: ASSWGYEQY
j_gene: TRBJ1-4; v_gene: TRBV6-5; len: 9; CDR3aa: ASSRGRELF
j_gene: TRBJ1-5; v_gene: TRBV5-5; len: 8; CDR3aa: ASSFWPQH
j_gene: TRBJ1-2; v_gene: TRBV30; len: 9; CDR3aa: AWSVRYGYT
j_gene: TRBJ2-1; v_gene: TRBV19; len: 14; CDR3aa: ASSIFPGGGVNEQF
j_gene: TRBJ1-1; v_gene: TRBV6-5; len: 13; CDR3aa: ASSYPDRLNTEAF
j_gene: TRBJ1-1; v_gene: TRBV5-1; len: 12; CDR3aa: ASSGTGVNTEAF
j_gene: TRBJ2-7; v_gene: TRBV4-1; len: 12; CDR3aa: ASSPSGTGYEQY